Listed here are 22 T cell receptor beta chains from one sample, sequenced in a study of blood T cells in healthy people across ages. Then a second PCR, running roughly 6 to 12 cycles, was carried out with a sample-barcoded 5' primer and a J-beta primer mix. MiXCR, run by TCRdb on the 5' RACE reads, gives a single entry per CDR3 protein. The sample consists of fewer than 1,200,000 distinct CDR3 sequences, 20% to 25% of them appearing once. This same sample was also part of a study on T cells of mothers and their children.

Sequenced sample: blood. The receptors stem from a girl aged 2-10 years in good health.

This clonotype was seen only a few times. This chain uses TRBV12-3 or TRBV12-4 with TRBJ2-1, with a tentative D call TRBD2 (6 bases). The CDR3 sequence is 16 residues long. V dropped 1 base and J dropped 4 bases, with 14 bases sitting between them. The CDR3 region has the DNA TGTGCCAGCAGTTTAGATCAGGCGGGAAGATACAATGAGCAGTTCTTC. Protein sequence: CASSLDQAGRYNEQFF.

The chain recombines TRBV12-3 or TRBV12-4 with TRBJ2-3; D unclear. This CDR3 contains 13 residues. Deletions cut 10 bases from V and 0 bases from J, with 11 bases between. The CDR3 region has the DNA TGTGCCACTTCAGTGGGTAGCACAGATACGCAGTATTTT. It yields the protein CATSVGSTDTQYF.

The chain uses TRBV20-1 and TRBJ2-1, with D unclear. This CDR3 region has 14 residues. Germline loops: CDR1 DFQATT, CDR2 SNEGSKA (reference sequence). Trimming pared 4 bases from V and 10 bases from J, leaving 20 bases between. This CDR3 reads CSATNLEVILEQFF. In DNA, the CDR3 is TGCAGTGCTACGAACCTAGAAGTGATCCTCGAGCAGTTCTTC.

This clonotype was seen only a few times. For the CDR3, the DNA is TGTGCCAGCTCACCCTGGGAGGGGAAGACCCAGTACTTC. Translation: CASSPWEGKTQYF. V is TRBV18 and J is TRBJ2-5; TRBD2 aligns across 7 bases. After removal of 3 bases from V and 6 bases from J, the junction contained 4 bases not matched to a gene. CDR1 KGHSH and CDR2 LQKENI come from the germline V gene. The CDR3 is made up of 13 amino acids.

This clonotype came up a few times. The chain carries TRBV7-6 and TRBJ2-5; 9 bases agree with TRBD2. The better agreement between TRBJ2-1 and the DNA end casts doubt on the J call. From germline, CDR1 is SGHVS and CDR2 FNYEAQ. CDR3 length: 17 residues. The CDR3 is CASSLGGALAGSAEQFF. The CDR3 bases are TGTGCCAGCAGCTTAGGGGGGGCGCTAGCGGGATCGGCTGAGCAGTTCTTC.

The chain has TRBV7-8 and TRBJ2-5, with 10 bases that match TRBD2. J gave up 0 bases and V 0 bases, and 4 bases lay outside the gene matches. Germline loops: CDR1 SGHVS, CDR2 FQNEAQ. The CDR3 extends over 17 amino acids. The CDR3 sequence is CASSLASGLADQETQYF. In DNA form, the CDR3 reads TGTGCCAGCAGCTTAGCGAGCGGACTAGCGGACCAAGAGACCCAGTACTTC.

V is TRBV7-9 and J is TRBJ1-1; D not certain. The CDR3 spans 14 residues. CDR1 SEHNR and CDR2 FQNEAQ come from the germline V gene (reference sequence). Trimming took off 3 bases at V and 4 bases at J, with 12 bases between the two ends. Written as DNA, the CDR3 is TGTGCCAGCAGCTTCGGGCAGCCCCGCACTGAAGCTTTCTTT. Translating gives CASSFGQPRTEAFF.

This clonotype was seen only a few times. The V and J genes are TRBV6-5 and TRBJ2-7; a possible D gene is TRBD2 (6 bases). The germline V gene encodes CDR1 MNHEY and CDR2 SVGAGI. The CDR3 extends over 15 amino acids. Trimming cost V 2 bases and J 0 bases, with 11 bases left between them. The CDR3 region is CASSYGRGSSYEQYF. In nucleotides, the CDR3 is TGTGCCAGCAGTTACGGTCGGGGGAGCTCCTACGAGCAGTACTTC.

Only a few counts were recorded for this clonotype. The V call is TRBV2, the J call TRBJ1-2; perhaps TRBD1 as D (6 bases). The germline V gene encodes CDR1 SNHLY and CDR2 FYNNEI. There are 13 residues in the CDR3. V gave up 6 bases and J gave up 6 bases, with 14 bases separating them. CDR3 in amino acids: CASSGRGWDGYTF. The CDR3 DNA follows: TGTGCCAGCAGCGGCAGGGGATGGGATGGCTACACCTTC.

The chain is built from TRBV4-1 and TRBJ2-2; 8 nucleotides align to TRBD2. The J segment lost 1 base and the V segment lost 11 bases, leaving 3 bases of the junction unmatched. Per the germline V gene, CDR1 is MGHRA and CDR2 is YSYEKL. The length of the CDR3 is 13 residues. The chain's CDR3 is CASLAENTGELFF. In DNA form, the CDR3 reads TGCGCCTCACTAGCGGAGAACACCGGGGAGCTGTTTTTT.

A note on this clonotype: A read error may produce the germline difference seen at one junction end. This chain uses TRBV24-1 with TRBJ2-5, with 7 bases matching TRBD2. This CDR3 is 15 amino acids long. Germline assignment: CDR1 KGHDR and CDR2 SFDVKD. The CDR3: CATSDSSGGQETQYF. The CDR3 DNA follows: TGTGCCACCAGCGATTCGTCGGGAGGTCAAGAGACCCAGTACTTC.

This sequence joins TRBV15 and TRBJ1-1, with D perhaps TRBD1 (5 bases). In germline, CDR1 is LNHNV, CDR2 YYDKDF (reference sequence). V was shortened by 8 bases and J by 2 bases, with 18 bases between the two germline ends. CDR3 length equals 15 residues. CDR3 sequence reads: CATRPSWGVNTEAFF. CDR3 DNA sequence: TGTGCCACCCGACCAAGTTGGGGGGTCAACACTGAAGCTTTCTTT.

The V call is TRBV7-9, the J call TRBJ1-1; D is unresolved. The ends were cut back, 1 base at V and 0 bases at J, with 15 bases in the middle. In germline, CDR1 is SEHNR, CDR2 FQNEAQ (reference sequence). This CDR3 comprises 17 residues. Here the CDR3 reads CASSLVQADYMNTEAFF. The CDR3 DNA is TGTGCCAGCAGCTTAGTCCAGGCCGACTATATGAACACTGAAGCTTTCTTT.

The gene calls are TRBV2 and TRBJ2-1; 7 bases are a match to TRBD2. Unmatched junction bases numbered 1, after V lost 6 bases and J lost 2 bases. CDR3 length: 13 amino acids. The germline V gene encodes CDR1 SNHLY and CDR2 FYNNEI. CDR3 bases: TGTGCCAGCAGCGGGACTACCTACAATGAGCAGTTCTTC. Translating it yields CASSGTTYNEQFF.

A remark on this clonotype: One junction end does not reproduce the germline sequence, and a read error may be involved. The CDR3 DNA follows: TGCAGCGTCGAAGAAGTACAGGGAGCTAATGAAAAACTGTTTTTT. Translated: CSVEEVQGANEKLFF. The rearrangement joins TRBV29-1 to TRBJ1-4; TRBD1 is a possible D gene (6 bases). Germline V gene sequence: CDR1 SQVTM, CDR2 ANQGSEA. The CDR3 is 15 residues long.

This rearrangement joins TRBV4-1 to TRBJ2-7; 7 bases fit TRBD1. V lost 3 bases to trimming and J lost 3 bases; unmatched junction nucleotides: 5. The CDR3 covers 14 residues. Per germline, CDR1 MGHRA and CDR2 YSYEKL. Here the CDR3 reads CASSQYDRDYEQYF. The CDR3 DNA is TGCGCCAGCAGCCAGTACGACAGGGACTACGAGCAGTACTTC.

The chain carries TRBV7-2 and TRBJ2-7; 7 bases map to TRBD1. There are 16 residues in the CDR3. Germline V gene sequence: CDR1 SGHTA, CDR2 FQGNSA. The ends lost 2 bases at V and 2 bases at J; junction bases unmatched: 9. CDR3 residues: CASSLIGDSKPYEQYF. DNA of the CDR3: TGTGCCAGCAGCTTAATTGGGGACAGCAAGCCCTACGAGCAGTACTTC.

This chain links TRBV6-6 with TRBJ2-5; D may be TRBD2 (7 bases). This CDR3 has 14 residues. The V end lost 8 bases, the J end lost 1 base, and 14 bases lay between the germline ends. Germline lookup yields CDR1 MNHNY and CDR2 SVGAGI (reference sequence). The CDR3 DNA follows: TGTGCCAGCGACCTGGGGGGGGCCCAAGAGACCCAGTACTTC. Translating it yields CASDLGGAQETQYF.

The chain couples TRBV4-3 to TRBJ1-2; 7 bases match TRBD1. The V and J ends lost 0 bases and 4 bases, in that order; junction bases with no gene match: 5. The CDR3 is 15 residues long. The V gene's germline CDR1 is LGHNA and CDR2 YSLEER. CDR3 sequence: CASSQDSGGIYGYTF. CDR3 nucleotide sequence: TGCGCCAGCAGCCAAGATTCAGGGGGAATCTATGGCTACACCTTC.

This clonotype was counted a few times. The CDR3 nucleotides are TGCAGCGCCGGAAGGGGAGGGCAGGGAAAAGATACGCAGTATTTT. This encodes CSAGRGGQGKDTQYF. V gene TRBV29-1 combines with J gene TRBJ2-3; 7 bases are a match to TRBD2. CDR3 length: 15 amino acids. Looked up from germline, CDR1 is SQVTM and CDR2 is ANQGSEA. The junction had 15 bases not matched to a gene; V was cut back by 7 bases and J by 5 bases.

Ten or more counts support this clonotype. V is TRBV18 and J is TRBJ2-7; 15 positions agree with TRBD2. The V segment lost 3 bases and the J segment 1 base; nucleotides outside the gene matches: 1. Germline CDR1 KGHSH, CDR2 LQKENI. The CDR3 sequence is 16 residues long. The CDR3 here is CASSPGLAGGSYEQYF. The CDR3 nucleotides are TGTGCCAGCTCACCGGGACTAGCGGGGGGTTCCTACGAGCAGTACTTC.

On this clonotype: Given a much more abundant clone one base away, this may be a read error. The CDR3 end shows no conserved phenylalanine or tryptophan, and so a read error is likely. The chain combines TRBV10-3 with TRBJ2-1; 7 positions agree with TRBD2. Looked up from germline, CDR1 is ENHRY and CDR2 is SYGVKD. The J segment lost 1 base and the V segment lost 10 bases, leaving 7 bases of the junction unmatched. CDR3 length: 14 amino acids. The CDR3: CATWGGSSYNEQFL. The CDR3 region has the DNA TGTGCCACCTGGGGCGGGAGTTCCTACAATGAGCAGTTCCTC.